The rows below give T cell receptor beta chains drawn from one sample of a study of radiation and T cells in renal cell carcinoma. Generated by immunoSEQ multiplex PCR, the TCRdb table keeps only in-frame clones and is missing some. The sample has about 130,000 clones; around nine tenths are singletons. The source was blood, collected from a patient whose treatment included radiotherapy and nephrectomy. The receptors derive from a woman aged 45-60 years with renal cell carcinoma. The CDR3 runs from the conserved cysteine through the conserved F or W. The D gene is left open where the match is weak. Only part of the rows carry a size: once, few, many, or a class if the clone is expanded.

>NA|few|TRBV7-9|TRBJ1-2
CASSLGGGGYTF
TGTGCCAGCAGCTTAGGCGGAGGCGGCTACACCTTC
>NA|NA|TRBV2|TRBJ2-5
CASSEARQGGQTQYF
TGTGCCAGCAGTGAAGCCCGGCAGGGGGGTCAGACCCAGTACTTC
>TRBD1|NA|TRBV5-4|TRBJ1-6
CASSRRQGDRSPLHF
TGTGCCAGCAGCCGCCGACAGGGGGATCGGTCACCCCTCCACTTT
>NA|once|TRBV19|TRBJ1-2
CASSIDGQRGYTF
TGTGCCAGTAGTATAGACGGCCAAAGGGGCTACACCTTC
>NA|NA|TRBV7-9|TRBJ1-6
CASSLAARANSPLHF
TGTGCCAGCAGCTTAGCGGCTAGGGCCAATTCACCCCTCCACTTT
>TRBD1|NA|TRBV9|TRBJ1-1
CASSPSGTGNPEAFF
TGTGCCAGCAGCCCCTCCGGGACAGGGAATCCTGAAGCTTTCTTT
>TRBD2|NA|TRBV10-3|TRBJ2-3
CAISEGVGGEPSRTDTQYF
TGTGCCATCAGTGAGGGAGTGGGAGGGGAGCCTTCTCGCACAGATACGCAGTATTTT
>TRBD1|NA|TRBV29-1|TRBJ2-1
CSVDLRGQTNNEQFF
TGCAGCGTGGATCTCCGGGGACAGACCAACAATGAGCAGTTCTTC
>TRBD1|NA|TRBV9|TRBJ1-2
CASSVADRGLGYTF
TGTGCCAGCAGCGTAGCGGACAGGGGGCTTGGCTACACCTTC
>TRBD2|NA|TRBV5-1|TRBJ2-1
CASSLVWTSGGNEQFF
TGCGCCAGCAGCTTGGTTTGGACTAGCGGGGGGAATGAGCAGTTCTTC
>NA|NA|TRBV23-1|TRBJ1-3
CASSQGSGNTIYF
TGCGCCAGCAGTCAGGGATCTGGAAACACCATATATTTT
>NA|NA|TRBV30|TRBJ1-5
CAWSLGRDQPQHF
TGTGCCTGGAGTCTCGGCCGAGATCAGCCCCAGCATTTT
>TRBD1|NA|TRBV7-2|TRBJ1-2
CASSPEQGAHGYTF
TGTGCCAGCAGCCCGGAACAGGGGGCGCACGGCTACACCTTC
>NA|NA|TRBV15|TRBJ1-4
CATSRGLRQAQNEKLFF
TGTGCCACCAGCAGAGGATTGCGACAGGCCCAAAATGAAAAACTGTTTTTT
>TRBD2|once|TRBV7-9|TRBJ2-1
CASSSPPAGGRNEQFF
TGTGCCAGCAGCTCCCCCCCAGCGGGGGGTCGTAATGAGCAGTTCTTC
>TRBD1|NA|TRBV29-1|TRBJ2-2
CSVDRGNTGELFF
TGCAGCGTGGACAGGGGAAACACCGGGGAGCTGTTTTTT
>NA|NA|TRBV6-5|TRBJ1-1
CASSYSRGEAFF
TGTGCCAGCAGTTACTCGCGGGGAGAAGCTTTCTTT
>NA|NA|TRBV5-1|TRBJ1-5
CASSLAGTSNQPQHF
TGCGCCAGCAGCTTGGCCGGGACTAGCAATCAGCCCCAGCATTTT
>TRBD1|few|TRBV19|TRBJ2-7
CASSPAGTGAYEQYF
TGTGCCAGTAGTCCCGCCGGGACAGGGGCCTACGAGCAGTACTTC